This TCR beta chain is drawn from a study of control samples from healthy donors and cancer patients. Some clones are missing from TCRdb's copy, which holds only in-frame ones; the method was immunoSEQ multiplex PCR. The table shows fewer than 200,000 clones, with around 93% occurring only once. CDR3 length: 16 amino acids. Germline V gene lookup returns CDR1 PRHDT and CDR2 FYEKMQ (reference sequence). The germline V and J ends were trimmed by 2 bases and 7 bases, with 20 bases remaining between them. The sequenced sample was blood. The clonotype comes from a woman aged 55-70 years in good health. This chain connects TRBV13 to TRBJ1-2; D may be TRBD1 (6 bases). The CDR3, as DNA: TGTGCCAGCAGCTTACTAGGAGCAGTAAACAGGGCTGGCTACACCTTC. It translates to CASSLLGAVNRAGYTF.